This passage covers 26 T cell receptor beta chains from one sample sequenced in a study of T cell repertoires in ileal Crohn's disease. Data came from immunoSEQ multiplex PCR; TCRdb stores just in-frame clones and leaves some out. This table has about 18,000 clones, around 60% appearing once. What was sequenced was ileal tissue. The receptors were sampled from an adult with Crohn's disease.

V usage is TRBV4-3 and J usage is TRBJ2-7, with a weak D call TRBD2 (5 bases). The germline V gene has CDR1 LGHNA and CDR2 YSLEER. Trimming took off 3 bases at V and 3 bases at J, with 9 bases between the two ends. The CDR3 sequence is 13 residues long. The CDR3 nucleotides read TGCGCCAGCAGCCATAGGACTGGCTACGAGCAGTACTTC. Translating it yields CASSHRTGYEQYF.

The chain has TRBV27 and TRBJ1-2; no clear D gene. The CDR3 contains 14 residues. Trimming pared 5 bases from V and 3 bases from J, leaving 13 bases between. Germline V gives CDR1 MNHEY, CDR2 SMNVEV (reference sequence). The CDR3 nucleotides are TGTGCCAGCAGTCCCTTCCGTTTATACTATGGCTACACCTTC. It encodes CASSPFRLYYGYTF.

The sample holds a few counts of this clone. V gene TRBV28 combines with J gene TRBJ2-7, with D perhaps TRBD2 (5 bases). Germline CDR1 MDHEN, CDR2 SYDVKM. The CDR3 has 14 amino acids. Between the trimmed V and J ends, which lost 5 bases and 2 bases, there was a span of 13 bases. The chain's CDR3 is CASSPGISPYEQYF. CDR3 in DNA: TGTGCCAGCAGTCCGGGGATATCCCCCTACGAGCAGTACTTC.

In nucleotides, the CDR3 is TGTGCCAGCAGTTTGGCGGGCGGGGGTAGCACTGAAGCTTTCTTT. It encodes CASSLAGGGSTEAFF. This chain links TRBV27 with TRBJ1-1; TRBD1 might be the D (5 bases). Looked up from germline, CDR1 is MNHEY and CDR2 is SMNVEV (reference sequence). The CDR3 has 15 amino acids. V dropped 3 bases and J dropped 4 bases, with 15 bases sitting between them.

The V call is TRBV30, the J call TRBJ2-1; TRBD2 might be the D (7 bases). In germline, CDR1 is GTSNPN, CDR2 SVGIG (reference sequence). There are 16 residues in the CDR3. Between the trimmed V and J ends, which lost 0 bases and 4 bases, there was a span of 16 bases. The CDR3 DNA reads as TGTGCCTGGAGTGTAGGGGGGAGCGGGGCGTACAATGAGCAGTTCTTC. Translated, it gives CAWSVGGSGAYNEQFF.

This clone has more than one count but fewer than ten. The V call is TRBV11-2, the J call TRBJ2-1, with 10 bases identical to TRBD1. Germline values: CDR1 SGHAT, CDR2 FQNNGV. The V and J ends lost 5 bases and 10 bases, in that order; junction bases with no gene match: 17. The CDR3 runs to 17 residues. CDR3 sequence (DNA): TGTGCCAGCAGCCTCTTGACAGGGGGCGTAGAGGTGAAGGAGCAGTTCTTC. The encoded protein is CASSLLTGGVEVKEQFF.

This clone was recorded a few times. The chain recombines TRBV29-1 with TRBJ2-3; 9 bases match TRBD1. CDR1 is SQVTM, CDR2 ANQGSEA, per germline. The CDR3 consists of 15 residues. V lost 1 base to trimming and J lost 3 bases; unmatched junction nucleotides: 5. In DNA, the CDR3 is TGCAGCGTTGAAGGGGGACAGGGTAATACAGATACGCAGTATTTT. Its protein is CSVEGGQGNTDTQYF.

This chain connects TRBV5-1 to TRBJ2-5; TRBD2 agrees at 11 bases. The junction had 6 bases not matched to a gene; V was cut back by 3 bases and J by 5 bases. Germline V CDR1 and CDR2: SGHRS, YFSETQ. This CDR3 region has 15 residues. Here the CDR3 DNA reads TGCGCCAGCAGCTACGGGACTAGCGGTCTGGAGACCCAGTACTTC. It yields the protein CASSYGTSGLETQYF.

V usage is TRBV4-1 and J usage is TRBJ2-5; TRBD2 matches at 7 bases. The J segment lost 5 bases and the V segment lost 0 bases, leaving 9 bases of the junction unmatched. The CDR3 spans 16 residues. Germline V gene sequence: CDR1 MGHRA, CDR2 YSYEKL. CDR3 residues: CASSQEGGSLFETQYF. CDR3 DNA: TGCGCCAGCAGCCAAGAGGGCGGGAGCCTATTTGAGACCCAGTACTTC.

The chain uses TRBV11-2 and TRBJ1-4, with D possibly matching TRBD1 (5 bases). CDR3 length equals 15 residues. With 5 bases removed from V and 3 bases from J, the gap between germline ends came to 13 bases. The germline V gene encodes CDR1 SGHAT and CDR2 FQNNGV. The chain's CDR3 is CASSPRGSANEKLFF. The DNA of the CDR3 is TGTGCCAGCAGCCCCCGGGGGAGTGCTAATGAAAAACTGTTTTTT.

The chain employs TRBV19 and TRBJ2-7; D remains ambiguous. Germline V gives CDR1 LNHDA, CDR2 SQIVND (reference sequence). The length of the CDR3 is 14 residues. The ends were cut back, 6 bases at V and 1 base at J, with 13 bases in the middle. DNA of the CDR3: TGTGCCAGTAGCAAGAAGGCACTATCCTACGAGCAGTACTTC. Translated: CASSKKALSYEQYF.

The CDR3 sequence: CASNKEAGGYNEQFF. CDR3 nucleotide sequence: TGTGCCAGCAATAAAGAAGCGGGGGGCTACAATGAGCAGTTCTTC. The chain carries TRBV6-4 and TRBJ2-1; 9 bases align to TRBD2. The CDR3 runs 15 residues. Germline values: CDR1 MRHNA, CDR2 SNTAGT. The junction had 7 bases not matched to a gene; V was cut back by 7 bases and J by 3 bases.

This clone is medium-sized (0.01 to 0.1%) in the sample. DNA for the CDR3: TGTGCCAGCAGTGAACAGGGAAGGACCATGAACACTGAAGCTTTCTTT. Protein product: CASSEQGRTMNTEAFF. The chain combines TRBV2 with TRBJ1-1; a possible D gene is TRBD1 (5 bases). This CDR3 comprises 16 residues. The germline V gene has CDR1 SNHLY and CDR2 FYNNEI. The V and J ends lost 2 bases and 0 bases respectively, with 13 bases between them.

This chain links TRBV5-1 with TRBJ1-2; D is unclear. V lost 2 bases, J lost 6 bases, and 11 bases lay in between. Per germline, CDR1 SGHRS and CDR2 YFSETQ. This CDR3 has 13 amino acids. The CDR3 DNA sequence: TGCGCCAGCAGCTTCGAGGGAACGAATGGCTACACCTTC. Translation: CASSFEGTNGYTF. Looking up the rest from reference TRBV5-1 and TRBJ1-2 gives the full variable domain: KAGVTQTPRYLIKTRGQQVTLSCSPISGHRSVSWYQQTPGQGLQFLFEYFSETQRNKGNFPGRFSGRQFSNSRSEMNVSTLELGDSALYLCASSFEGTNGYTFGSGTRLTVV.

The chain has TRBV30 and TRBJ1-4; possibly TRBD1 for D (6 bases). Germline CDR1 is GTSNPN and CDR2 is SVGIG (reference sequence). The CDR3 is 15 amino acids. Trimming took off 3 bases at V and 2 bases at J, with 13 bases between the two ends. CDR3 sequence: CAWSQGRATNEKLFF. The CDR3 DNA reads TGTGCCTGGAGCCAGGGGCGGGCCACTAATGAAAAACTGTTTTTT.

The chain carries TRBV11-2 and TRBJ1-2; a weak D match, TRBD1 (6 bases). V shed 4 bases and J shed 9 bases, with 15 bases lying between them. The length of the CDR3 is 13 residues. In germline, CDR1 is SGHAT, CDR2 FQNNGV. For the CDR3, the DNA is TGTGCCAGCAGCTCGCGACAGGACCGCAGCTACACCTTC. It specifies CASSSRQDRSYTF.

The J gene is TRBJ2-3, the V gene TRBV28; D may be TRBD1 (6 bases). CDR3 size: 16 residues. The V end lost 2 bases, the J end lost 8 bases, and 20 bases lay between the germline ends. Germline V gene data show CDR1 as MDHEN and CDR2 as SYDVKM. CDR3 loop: CASSLPNWTVQTTQYF. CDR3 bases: TGTGCCAGCAGTTTACCCAACTGGACAGTACAGACTACGCAGTATTTT.

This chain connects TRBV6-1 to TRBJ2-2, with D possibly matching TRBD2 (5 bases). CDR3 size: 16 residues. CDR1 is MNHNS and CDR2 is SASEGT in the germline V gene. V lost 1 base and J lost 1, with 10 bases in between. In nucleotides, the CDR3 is TGTGCCAGCAGTGAAGGAAGGAGGCGGAACACCGGGGAGCTGTTTTTT. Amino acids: CASSEGRRRNTGELFF.

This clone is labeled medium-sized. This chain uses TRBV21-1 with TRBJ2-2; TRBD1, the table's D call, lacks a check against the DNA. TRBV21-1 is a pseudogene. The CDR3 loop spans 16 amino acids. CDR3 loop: CASSKKYTGNTGELFF. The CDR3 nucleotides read TGTGCCAGCAGCAAGAAGTATACAGGGAACACCGGGGAGCTGTTTTTT.

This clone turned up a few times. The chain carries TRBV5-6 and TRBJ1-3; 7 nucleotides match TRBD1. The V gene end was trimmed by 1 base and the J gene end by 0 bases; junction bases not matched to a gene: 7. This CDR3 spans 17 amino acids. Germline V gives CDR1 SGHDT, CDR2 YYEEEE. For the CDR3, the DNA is TGTGCCAGCAGCTTGTTGGGACAGACGAGCTCTGGAAACACCATATATTTT. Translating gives CASSLLGQTSSGNTIYF.

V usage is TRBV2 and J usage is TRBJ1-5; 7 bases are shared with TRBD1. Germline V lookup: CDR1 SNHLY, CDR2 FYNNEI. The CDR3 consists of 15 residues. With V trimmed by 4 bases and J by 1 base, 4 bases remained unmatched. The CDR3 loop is CASSVLQGSNQPQHF. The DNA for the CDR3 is TGTGCCAGCAGTGTTCTACAGGGGAGCAATCAGCCCCAGCATTTT.

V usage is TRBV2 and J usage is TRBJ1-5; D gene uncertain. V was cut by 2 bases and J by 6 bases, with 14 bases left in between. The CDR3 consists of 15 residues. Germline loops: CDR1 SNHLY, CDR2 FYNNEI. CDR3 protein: CASSENRRVSQPQHF. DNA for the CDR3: TGTGCCAGCAGTGAAAATAGGAGGGTCAGTCAGCCCCAGCATTTT. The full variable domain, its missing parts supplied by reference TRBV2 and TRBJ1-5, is EPEVTQTPSHQVTQMGQEVILRCVPISNHLYFYWYRQILGQKVEFLVSFYNNEISEKSEIFDDQFSVERPDGSNFTLKIRSTKLEDSAMYFCASSENRRVSQPQHFGDGTRLSIL.

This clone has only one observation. CDR3 sequence: CASSARDRGLIGYTF. The DNA of the CDR3 is TGTGCCAGCAGTGCCCGGGACAGGGGCCTGATTGGCTACACCTTC. The chain is built from TRBV28 and TRBJ1-2; 10 bases are a match to TRBD1. V shed 5 bases and J 7 bases; nucleotides not matched to a gene: 10. Germline lookup yields CDR1 MDHEN and CDR2 SYDVKM. The CDR3 spans 15 residues.

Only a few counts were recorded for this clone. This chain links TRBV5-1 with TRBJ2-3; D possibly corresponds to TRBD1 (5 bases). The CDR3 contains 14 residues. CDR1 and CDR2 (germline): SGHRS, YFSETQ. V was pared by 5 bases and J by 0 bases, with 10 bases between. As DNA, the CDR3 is TGCGCCAGCAGTCCACGACAGAGCACAGATACGCAGTATTTT. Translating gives CASSPRQSTDTQYF.

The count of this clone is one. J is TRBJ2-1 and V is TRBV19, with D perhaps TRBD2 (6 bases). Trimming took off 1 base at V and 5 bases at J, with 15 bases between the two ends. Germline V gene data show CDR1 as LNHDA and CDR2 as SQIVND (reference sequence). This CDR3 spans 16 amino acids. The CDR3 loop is CASSIVSSGIDNEQFF. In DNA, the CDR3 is TGTGCCAGTAGTATAGTTAGTAGCGGAATCGACAATGAGCAGTTCTTC. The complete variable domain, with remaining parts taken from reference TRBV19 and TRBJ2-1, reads DGGITQSPKYLFRKEGQNVTLSCEQNLNHDAMYWYRQDPGQGLRLIYYSQIVNDFQKGDIAEGYSVSREKKESFPLTVTSAQKNPTAFYLCASSIVSSGIDNEQFFGPGTRLTVL.

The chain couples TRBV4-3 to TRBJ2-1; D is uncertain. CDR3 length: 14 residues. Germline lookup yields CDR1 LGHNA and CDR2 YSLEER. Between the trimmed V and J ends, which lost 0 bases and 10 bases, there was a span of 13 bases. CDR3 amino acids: CASSQDLPPREQFF. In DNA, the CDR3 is TGCGCCAGCAGCCAAGATCTCCCCCCGCGGGAGCAGTTCTTC.